These 28 T cell receptor beta chains were all obtained from the same sample, sequenced in a study of blood T cell repertoires in COVID-19 (TCRdb year 2020). Library preparation was by the immunoSEQ multiplex PCR assay. This is the immuneACCESS table as TCRdb keeps it, with only in-frame sequences that have V and J called. A part of the clones is gone; compared with another copy, unresolved V genes explain less than half, and the rest is unexplained. The sample has roughly 670,000 clones on record, 80% to 90% of them singletons. Under 0.3% of the sample is taken by the ten largest. Material for sequencing was peripheral blood. Receptor source: a young woman with acute or convalescent COVID-19.

V gene TRBV7-2 combines with J gene TRBJ2-7; 10 bases align to TRBD2. With V trimmed by 5 bases and J by 5 bases, 12 bases remained unmatched. The germline V gene encodes CDR1 SGHTA and CDR2 FQGNSA. This CDR3 spans 16 amino acids. In DNA, the CDR3 is TGTGCCAGCAGCCTAAACCCGGGACTAGCGCGGGACGAGCAGTACTTC. The encoded protein is CASSLNPGLARDEQYF.

This clone was detected only a few times. The chain employs TRBV15 and TRBJ1-4, with D possibly matching TRBD1 (5 bases). Per the germline V gene, CDR1 is LNHNV and CDR2 is YYDKDF (reference sequence). CDR3 size: 12 residues. The V gene lost 8 bases and the J gene lost 8 bases, with 12 bases spanning the gap. The chain's CDR3 is CATRLRGEKLFF. The CDR3 nucleotides read TGTGCCACCCGGTTACGGGGGGAAAAACTGTTTTTT.

The rearrangement uses TRBV4-2 and TRBJ1-1; the D is unclear. There are 14 residues in the CDR3. Trimming shortened V by 0 bases and J by 7 bases, and 12 bases separated the two germline ends. Germline V gives CDR1 LGHNA, CDR2 YNFKEQ. The CDR3 spells CASSQDPAGSEAFF. The DNA of the CDR3 is TGTGCCAGCAGCCAAGATCCGGCAGGCAGTGAAGCTTTCTTT.

This chain joins TRBV27 and TRBJ1-1; 10 positions match TRBD1. Germline values: CDR1 MNHEY, CDR2 SMNVEV (reference sequence). The CDR3 loop spans 14 amino acids. The J segment lost 4 bases and the V segment lost 6 bases, leaving 5 bases of the junction unmatched. The chain's CDR3 is CASSRQGAGTEAFF. The CDR3 region has the DNA TGTGCCAGCAGCCGACAGGGGGCAGGCACTGAAGCTTTCTTT.

The chain carries TRBV6-5 and TRBJ1-2; D unclear. Germline-derived CDR1 and CDR2 are MNHEY and SVGAGI. This CDR3 region has 14 residues. V was pared by 7 bases and J by 2 bases, with 14 bases between. This chain's CDR3 is CASKDKTFNYGYTF. For the CDR3, the DNA is TGTGCCAGCAAAGATAAGACTTTCAACTATGGCTACACCTTC.

The chain links TRBV18 to TRBJ1-5; the D is unclear. CDR3 size: 14 residues. V dropped 6 bases and J dropped 4 bases, with 13 bases sitting between them. Germline values: CDR1 KGHSH, CDR2 LQKENI. CDR3 protein: CASSSRVFNQPQHF. The CDR3 DNA sequence: TGTGCCAGCTCCTCCCGGGTCTTTAATCAGCCCCAGCATTTT.

The V and J genes are TRBV19 and TRBJ2-2; D is possibly TRBD1 (6 bases). CDR3 length: 16 residues. The germline gives CDR1 LNHDA, CDR2 SQIVND (reference sequence). Trimming took 6 bases from V and 0 from J, leaving 14 bases between them. The CDR3 DNA sequence: TGTGCCAGTAGAATCCTGGGGGCAGCGAACACCGGGGAGCTGTTTTTT. It codes for CASRILGAANTGELFF.

V gene TRBV9 combines with J gene TRBJ1-3; no reliable D call. V was cut by 4 bases and J by 0 bases, with 11 bases left in between. CDR1 SGDLS and CDR2 YYNGEE come from the germline V gene. The CDR3 consists of 15 residues. This CDR3 reads CASSPSGPSGNTIYF. CDR3 nucleotide sequence: TGTGCCAGCAGCCCCAGCGGCCCCTCTGGAAACACCATATATTTT.

The gene calls are TRBV7-9 and TRBJ2-2, with D uncertain. Germline V gene lookup returns CDR1 SEHNR and CDR2 FQNEAQ (reference sequence). The V end lost 1 base, the J end lost 0 bases, and 9 bases lay between the germline ends. The CDR3 has 16 amino acids. CDR3 sequence: CASSLGETSNTGELFF. The DNA of the CDR3 is TGTGCCAGCAGCTTAGGTGAGACTTCGAACACCGGGGAGCTGTTTTTT.

This chain links TRBV7-2 with TRBJ2-3, with TRBD2 identical over 10 bases. J lost 1 base, V lost 4 bases, and 2 bases had no gene match. The CDR3 runs 15 residues. The germline CDR1 and CDR2 sequences are SGHTA and FQGNSA. CDR3 nucleotides: TGTGCCAGCAGCTACAGCGGGGGGGGCACAGATACGCAGTATTTT. Encoded protein: CASSYSGGGTDTQYF.

This chain connects TRBV14 to TRBJ1-1; D might be TRBD1 (5 bases). CDR3 length: 12 residues. V was trimmed by 4 bases and J by 11 bases, leaving 14 bases between them. The V gene's germline CDR1 is SGHDN and CDR2 FVKESK. This chain's CDR3 is CASSPTGVHAFF. CDR3 nucleotides: TGTGCCAGCAGCCCCACAGGTGTCCATGCTTTCTTT.

This chain uses TRBV6-5 with TRBJ1-2; the match to TRBD1 covers 8 bases. The CDR3 runs to 14 residues. With V trimmed by 5 bases and J by 5 bases, 7 bases remained unmatched. The V gene's germline CDR1 is MNHEY and CDR2 SVGAGI. The CDR3 spells CASSRQGPSYGYTF. The CDR3 DNA sequence: TGTGCCAGCAGTAGACAGGGGCCATCTTATGGCTACACCTTC.

The rearrangement uses TRBV12-3 or TRBV12-4 and TRBJ1-6; 9 nucleotides match TRBD1. CDR3 length equals 13 residues. Unmatched junction bases numbered 0, after V lost 3 bases and J lost 9 bases. This CDR3 reads CASSLDRGSPLHF. CDR3 nucleotide sequence: TGTGCCAGCAGTTTGGACAGGGGTTCACCCCTCCACTTT.

The chain uses TRBV9 and TRBJ1-3, with 8 bases aligning to TRBD1. Germline V gene data show CDR1 as SGDLS and CDR2 as YYNGEE. CDR3 length: 15 amino acids. The V segment lost 0 bases and the J segment 6 bases; nucleotides outside the gene matches: 5. CDR3 DNA sequence: TGTGCCAGCAGCGTAGGAACAGGGGGACAAAACACCATATATTTT. Translating gives CASSVGTGGQNTIYF. Full variable domain (outside the CDR3, taken from reference TRBV9 and TRBJ1-3): DSGVTQTPKHLITATGQRVTLRCSPRSGDLSVYWYQQSLDQGLQFLIQYYNGEERAKGNILERFSAQQFPDLHSELNLSSLELGDSALYFCASSVGTGGQNTIYFGEGSWLTVV.

V is TRBV24-1 and J is TRBJ2-5, with D maybe TRBD2 (6 bases). CDR3 length: 15 amino acids. Germline V gene sequence: CDR1 KGHDR, CDR2 SFDVKD. Trimming shortened V by 5 bases and J by 6 bases, and 18 bases separated the two germline ends. The CDR3 DNA sequence: TGTGCCACCAGTGCCGATGGGATCGGGAGAAAGACCCAGTACTTC. Amino acid sequence: CATSADGIGRKTQYF.

The rearrangement joins TRBV6-5 to TRBJ1-2; TRBD1 might be the D (6 bases). V dropped 3 bases and J dropped 4 bases, with 12 bases sitting between them. Germline V gene lookup returns CDR1 MNHEY and CDR2 SVGAGI. This CDR3 is built from 14 residues. CDR3 loop: CASSYMQGTYGYTF. In DNA, the CDR3 is TGTGCCAGCAGTTATATGCAGGGGACCTATGGCTACACCTTC.

This rearrangement joins TRBV6-6 to TRBJ1-3, with D uncertain. Germline V gives CDR1 MNHNY, CDR2 SVGAGI (reference sequence). Trimming cost V 0 bases and J 4 bases, with 7 bases left between them. The CDR3 spans 14 residues. The CDR3 sequence is CASSYSRPGNTIYF. CDR3 bases: TGTGCCAGCAGTTACTCCAGGCCCGGAAACACCATATATTTT.

The chain is built from TRBV24-1 and TRBJ1-2, with D maybe TRBD1 (5 bases). Trimming cost V 10 bases and J 1 base, with 15 bases left between them. The length of the CDR3 is 14 residues. Germline V lookup: CDR1 KGHDR, CDR2 SFDVKD. CDR3 residues: CATSLGGINYGYTF. The CDR3 coding sequence is TGTGCCACAAGCCTGGGGGGAATTAACTATGGCTACACCTTC.

This clone was detected once. The chain employs TRBV4-3 and TRBJ1-1, with TRBD1 as a possible D gene (5 bases). The CDR3 totals 15 residues. CDR1 is LGHNA and CDR2 is YSLEER in the germline V gene. V gave up 5 bases and J gave up 3 bases, with 16 bases separating them. CDR3 protein: CASSIYQGGDTEAFF. CDR3 DNA: TGCGCCAGCAGCATCTACCAGGGAGGGGACACTGAAGCTTTCTTT.

This clone was detected only a few times. This chain connects TRBV5-1 to TRBJ1-5, with a possible D match to TRBD1 (5 bases). Per the germline V gene, CDR1 is SGHRS and CDR2 is YFSETQ. The CDR3 has 14 amino acids. Trimming stripped 2 bases from V and 9 bases from J, with 15 bases between. The DNA for the CDR3 is TGCGCCAGCAGCTTCGGCGGCGGGGGGGGGCCCCAGCATTTT. It is translated as CASSFGGGGGPQHF. The entire variable domain, with the rest obtained from reference TRBV5-1 and TRBJ1-5, is as follows: KAGVTQTPRYLIKTRGQQVTLSCSPISGHRSVSWYQQTPGQGLQFLFEYFSETQRNKGNFPGRFSGRQFSNSRSEMNVSTLELGDSALYLCASSFGGGGGPQHFGDGTRLSIL.

V and J are TRBV6-4 and TRBJ2-2; TRBD2 matches at 7 bases. The CDR3 runs 16 residues. Trimming removed 3 bases from V and 5 bases from J; junction bases left unmatched: 9. Per the germline V gene, CDR1 is MRHNA and CDR2 is SNTAGT. The CDR3 sequence is CASSESGTTDTGELFF. The CDR3 DNA reads as TGTGCCAGCAGTGAGAGCGGGACTACCGATACCGGGGAGCTGTTTTTT.

This sequence joins TRBV12-3 or TRBV12-4 and TRBJ2-1; 10 bases agree with TRBD2. The CDR3 loop spans 13 amino acids. J lost 10 bases, V lost 5 bases, and 5 bases had no gene match. This CDR3 is CASSRASGGEQFF. The CDR3 DNA is TGTGCCAGCAGTAGGGCTAGCGGGGGAGAGCAGTTCTTC.

The CDR3 loop is CASSPLVEAGELFF. The DNA of the CDR3 is TGTGCCAGCTCACCACTAGTGGAGGCCGGGGAGCTGTTTTTT. V gene TRBV18 combines with J gene TRBJ2-2, with D maybe TRBD2 (5 bases). Germline loops: CDR1 KGHSH, CDR2 LQKENI. V lost 1 base to trimming and J lost 6 bases, with 9 bases between them. This CDR3 is built from 14 residues.

The gene calls are TRBV27 and TRBJ1-1, with D possibly TRBD1 on 5 matching bases. Trimming cost V 5 bases and J 0 bases, with 7 bases left between them. Germline V CDR1 and CDR2: MNHEY, SMNVEV (reference sequence). The CDR3 loop spans 13 amino acids. The CDR3 DNA follows: TGTGCCAGCAGTACGACAGTGAACACTGAAGCTTTCTTT. It encodes CASSTTVNTEAFF.

The rearrangement links TRBV27 to TRBJ1-4; D is unclear. The germline V gene has CDR1 MNHEY and CDR2 SMNVEV (reference sequence). V was pared by 0 bases and J by 10 bases, with 12 bases between. CDR3 length: 14 amino acids. The DNA for the CDR3 is TGTGCCAGCAGTTTATCGCACTCGGCAGGAAAACTGTTTTTT. This gives the protein CASSLSHSAGKLFF.

This clone was counted once. The chain links TRBV6-5 to TRBJ2-7; the D gene is possibly TRBD1 (5 bases). The CDR3 loop spans 13 amino acids. CDR1 and CDR2 (germline): MNHEY, SVGAGI. V was pared by 8 bases and J by 3 bases, with 14 bases between. The CDR3 loop reads CASVGVGNYEQYF. As DNA, the CDR3 is TGTGCCAGCGTAGGGGTGGGCAACTACGAGCAGTACTTC.

This rearrangement joins TRBV19 to TRBJ1-1, with 9 positions matching TRBD1. This CDR3 has 12 residues. Germline-derived CDR1 and CDR2 are LNHDA and SQIVND (reference sequence). J gave up 7 bases and V 7 bases, and 4 bases lay outside the gene matches. DNA of the CDR3: TGTGCCAGTATGGGGACAGGGATTGAAGCTTTCTTT. Protein product: CASMGTGIEAFF.

The chain couples TRBV30 to TRBJ2-7; 8 bases agree with TRBD1. This CDR3 is 16 amino acids long. Per germline, CDR1 GTSNPN and CDR2 SVGIG (reference sequence). V gave up 2 bases and J gave up 0 bases; unmatched junction bases: 9. The CDR3 sequence is CAWSQGARAYSYEQYF. Here the CDR3 DNA reads TGTGCCTGGAGTCAGGGGGCCAGGGCCTACTCCTACGAGCAGTACTTC.